Each of the 3 T cell receptor beta chains below was sequenced from the same sample in a study of spatial heterogeneity in lung cancer. General observations from the study: Higher tumor mutation counts went along with higher counts of expanded intratumoral alpha and beta TCRs.

For these TCRs, the target antigens are not known. Time point: sample taken at primary tumor resection. TCRdb reprocessed the 5' RACE reads via MiXCR and lists one record per CDR3 protein. The sample holds fewer than 20,000 distinct CDR3 sequences, roughly 7% seen once. Sequences were derived from lung tumor tissue, sampled at surgery. The receptors come from a female donor with early-stage non-small cell lung cancer.

The sample holds many counts of this clonotype. This chain uses TRBV9 with TRBJ2-5; 8 bases align to TRBD1. Germline loops: CDR1 SGDLS, CDR2 YYNGEE. The V gene end was trimmed by 0 bases and the J gene end by 3 bases; junction bases not matched to a gene: 7. This CDR3 has 16 amino acids. CDR3 in DNA: TGTGCCAGCAGCGTAGGGCCTGGACAGGGCGAAGAGACCCAGTACTTC. It encodes CASSVGPGQGEETQYF.

Many counts were recorded for this clonotype. V usage is TRBV20-1 and J usage is TRBJ1-6; no definite D call. CDR1 is DFQATT, CDR2 SNEGSKA, per germline (reference sequence). V shed 0 bases and J shed 14 bases, with 8 bases lying between them. The CDR3 covers 11 residues. CDR3 in amino acids: CSARDLEALHF. In DNA form, the CDR3 reads TGCAGTGCTAGAGATCTAGAGGCCCTCCACTTT.

This chain joins TRBV20-1 and TRBJ1-1; D is unresolved. The CDR3 is made up of 12 amino acids. V was trimmed by 5 bases and J by 1 base, leaving 8 bases between them. Germline V gene data show CDR1 as DFQATT and CDR2 as SNEGSKA (reference sequence). This CDR3 reads CSASDGNTEAFF. CDR3 nucleotides: TGCAGTGCTTCGGACGGGAACACTGAAGCTTTCTTT.